The 31 T cell receptor beta chains presented below share a single source sample, sequenced in a study of spatial heterogeneity in lung cancer. These TCRs are of unknown antigen specificity. TCRdb reanalysed the 5' RACE reads using MiXCR and keeps one entry per CDR3 protein. Of roughly 12,000 distinct CDR3 sequences listed, just over 14% are singletons. This sample's time point: sample taken at primary tumor resection. General observations from the study: Mutation tallies in tumors tracked expanded intratumoral alpha and beta TCR counts.

This specimen consisted of lung tumor tissue, obtained at surgery. These receptors were taken from a male donor with early-stage non-small cell lung cancer.

This clonotype ranks as medium-sized. The chain carries TRBV20-1 and TRBJ1-1; the D is unclear. This CDR3 contains 14 residues. V lost 1 base, J lost 3 bases, and 12 bases lay in between. Per the germline V gene, CDR1 is DFQATT and CDR2 is SNEGSKA (reference sequence). CDR3 nucleotides: TGCAGTGCTAGAGCCATGGGATGGGACACTGAAGCTTTCTTT. It yields the protein CSARAMGWDTEAFF.

The genes are TRBV21-1 and TRBJ1-2; the table's TRBD1 call for D was not verified on the DNA. TRBV21-1 is reported as a pseudogene. The CDR3 has 15 amino acids. The CDR3 reads CASSEIWAANYGYTF. The CDR3 DNA sequence: TGTGCCAGCAGTGAAATATGGGCGGCAAACTATGGCTACACCTTC.

The J gene is TRBJ2-7, the V gene TRBV3-1; no reliable D call. Germline V gives CDR1 LGHDT, CDR2 YNNKEL (reference sequence). V lost 3 bases to trimming and J lost 5 bases, with 5 bases between them. The CDR3 is 11 amino acids. CDR3 DNA: TGTGCCAGCAGCCAGTGGGACGAGCAGTACTTC. Translating it yields CASSQWDEQYF.

This chain uses TRBV12-3 or TRBV12-4 with TRBJ2-5; TRBD1 aligns across 10 bases. This CDR3 has 13 residues. The trim removed 6 bases at V and 5 bases at J, leaving 3 bases unmatched. The CDR3 spells CASRTGGAETQYF. Written as DNA, the CDR3 is TGTGCCAGCAGGACAGGGGGCGCGGAGACCCAGTACTTC.

This clonotype was found many times. The J gene is TRBJ2-2, the V gene TRBV7-9; no clear D gene. Germline-derived CDR1 and CDR2 are SEHNR and FQNEAQ (reference sequence). The CDR3 loop spans 12 amino acids. V was pared by 9 bases and J by 4 bases, with 9 bases between. Here the CDR3 reads CASRTITGELFF. The DNA of the CDR3 is TGTGCCAGTCGAACTATCACCGGGGAGCTGTTTTTT.

This clonotype was picked up many times. The chain has TRBV20-1 and TRBJ1-1; 10 positions agree with TRBD1. The CDR3 totals 14 residues. V was clipped by 5 bases and J by 5 bases; unmatched bases: 8. The V gene's germline CDR1 is DFQATT and CDR2 SNEGSKA (reference sequence). The CDR3 coding sequence is TGCAGTGCTGTACGGACAGGGGGGGTGACTGAAGCTTTCTTT. Translation gives CSAVRTGGVTEAFF.

This clonotype was observed many times. An end of the junction differs from the germline gene, which may be a read error. The V gene is TRBV7-7, the J gene TRBJ2-1; 9 bases match TRBD1. Germline V gene sequence: CDR1 SSHAT, CDR2 FNYEAQ (reference sequence). The CDR3 is 15 amino acids. The CDR3 is CASSSGTGRSDEQFF. DNA for the CDR3: TGTGCTAGCAGCTCCGGGACAGGGAGATCAGATGAGCAGTTCTTC.

At least ten counts were recorded for this clonotype. CDR3 nucleotides: TGTGCCAGCAGCTTGGATTGGGGCCGGACTAGCGCCACAGATACGCAGTATTTT. It is translated as CASSLDWGRTSATDTQYF. This sequence joins TRBV5-6 and TRBJ2-3, with TRBD2 matching over 9 bases. Germline CDR1 and CDR2: SGHDT and YYEEEE. J gave up 2 bases and V 0 bases, and 10 bases lay outside the gene matches. CDR3 size: 18 residues. The full variable domain, with the rest looked up from reference TRBV5-6 and TRBJ2-3, is DAGVTQSPTHLIKTRGQQVTLRCSPKSGHDTVSWYQQALGQGPQFIFQYYEEEERQRGNFPDRFSGHQFPNYSSELNVNALLLGDSALYLCASSLDWGRTSATDTQYFGPGTRLTVL.

This clonotype has ten or more counts. The V call is TRBV7-2, the J call TRBJ1-4; TRBD1 matches at 11 bases. The germline gives CDR1 SGHTA, CDR2 FQGNSA. This CDR3 comprises 14 residues. Trimming at V came to 6 bases and at J to 7 bases, leaving 4 bases not matched to a gene. CDR3 coding DNA: TGTGCCAGCAGACGGACAGGGGGCGGTGAAAAACTGTTTTTT. Protein sequence: CASRRTGGGEKLFF.

This clonotype was recorded many times. This chain connects TRBV2 to TRBJ2-5; 10 bases line up with TRBD2. Germline CDR1 SNHLY, CDR2 FYNNEI. The V gene end was trimmed by 4 bases and the J gene end by 5 bases; junction bases not matched to a gene: 4. The CDR3 has 14 amino acids. The DNA for the CDR3 is TGTGCCAGCAGTGGAGAGCGGGGGGGTGAGACCCAGTACTTC. Protein sequence: CASSGERGGETQYF.

This clonotype was seen repeatedly, ten times or more. CDR3 amino acids: CASSPYGAARSYEQYF. The CDR3 DNA sequence: TGTGCCAGCTCACCATACGGTGCAGCTAGGAGCTACGAGCAGTACTTC. The V and J genes are TRBV18 and TRBJ2-7; D not resolved. Germline values: CDR1 KGHSH, CDR2 LQKENI. Trimming pared 2 bases from V and 3 bases from J, leaving 17 bases between. The CDR3 consists of 16 residues.

The chain couples TRBV10-1 to TRBJ1-1, with D maybe TRBD1 (6 bases). Germline V gives CDR1 WNHNN, CDR2 SYGVQD (reference sequence). V was cut by 1 base and J by 7 bases, with 13 bases left in between. CDR3 length equals 14 residues. CDR3 in amino acids: CASSEYGGGSEAFF. The DNA of the CDR3 is TGCGCCAGCAGTGAGTATGGAGGGGGTAGTGAAGCTTTCTTT.

This clonotype was seen ten or more times. This chain joins TRBV7-8 and TRBJ2-7; 12 bases line up with TRBD1. The germline V gene has CDR1 SGHVS and CDR2 FQNEAQ. With V trimmed by 5 bases and J by 5 bases, 4 bases remained unmatched. This CDR3 is 14 amino acids long. The CDR3 protein is CASSRGTGGDEQYF. As DNA, the CDR3 is TGTGCCAGCAGCCGCGGGACAGGGGGCGACGAGCAGTACTTC.

There are a few counts of this clonotype. This rearrangement joins TRBV13 to TRBJ1-2; D perhaps matches TRBD1 (6 bases). V lost 2 bases to trimming and J lost 4 bases, with 11 bases between them. The V gene's germline CDR1 is PRHDT and CDR2 FYEKMQ (reference sequence). This CDR3 comprises 14 residues. CDR3 sequence (DNA): TGTGCCAGCAGCTTAAGGGGGGCTGGCTATGGCTACACCTTC. This gives the protein CASSLRGAGYGYTF. The variable domain in full, completed from reference TRBV13 and TRBJ1-2, reads AAGVIQSPRHLIKEKRETATLKCYPIPRHDTVYWYQQGPGQDPQFLISFYEKMQSDKGSIPDRFSAQQFSDYHSELNMSSLELGDSALYFCASSLRGAGYGYTFGSGTRLTVV.

This clonotype was observed many times. The DNA of the CDR3 is TGTGCCAGCAGCCTGACAGGGGGAAATGAAAAACTGTTTTTT. Translating gives CASSLTGGNEKLFF. The V gene is TRBV12-3 or TRBV12-4, the J gene TRBJ1-4, with TRBD1 identical over 9 bases. The CDR3 has 14 amino acids. The junction had 4 bases not matched to a gene; V was cut back by 6 bases and J by 5 bases.

In this sample, this clonotype turned up many times. This rearrangement joins TRBV2 to TRBJ1-5; TRBD1 aligns across 11 bases. This CDR3 is built from 14 residues. Germline V gene data show CDR1 as SNHLY and CDR2 as FYNNEI. Germline trimming cut 4 bases from V and 8 bases from J; bases unmatched to any gene: 4. The CDR3 sequence: CASSADRGLEPQHF. CDR3 DNA: TGTGCCAGCAGTGCGGACAGGGGGCTGGAGCCCCAGCATTTT.

The chain couples TRBV11-2 to TRBJ2-6, with D uncertain. The V and J ends lost 5 bases and 3 bases respectively, with 11 bases between them. This CDR3 is built from 15 residues. Per the germline V gene, CDR1 is SGHAT and CDR2 is FQNNGV. This chain's CDR3 is CASSPLRVGANVLTF. CDR3 in DNA: TGTGCCAGCAGCCCCTTACGGGTTGGGGCCAACGTCCTGACTTTC.

The CDR3 sequence: CASAVRGPANTGELFF. The CDR3 region has the DNA TGTGCCAGCGCAGTGCGGGGGCCCGCGAACACCGGGGAGCTGTTTTTT. The J gene is TRBJ2-2, the V gene TRBV6-6; D may be TRBD2 (7 bases). Trimming removed 8 bases at V and 0 bases at J, with 16 bases between. The CDR3 length is 16 residues. Germline CDR1 MNHNY, CDR2 SVGAGI (reference sequence).

This clonotype was found many times. The chain has TRBV24-1 and TRBJ1-5; D unresolved. This CDR3 contains 13 residues. V shed 4 bases and J shed 0 bases, with 3 bases lying between them. The germline gives CDR1 KGHDR, CDR2 SFDVKD. The DNA of the CDR3 is TGTGCCACCAGTGAAAATAGCAATCAGCCCCAGCATTTT. As protein: CATSENSNQPQHF.

This clonotype has at least ten counts. This rearrangement joins TRBV20-1 to TRBJ2-5; no clear D gene. The CDR3 is 10 amino acids. Germline loops: CDR1 DFQATT, CDR2 SNEGSKA (reference sequence). V lost 1 base and J lost 5, with 2 bases in between. The CDR3 region is CSARGETQYF. CDR3 nucleotides: TGCAGTGCTAGAGGGGAGACCCAGTACTTC.

Only one count was recorded for this clonotype. The chain is built from TRBV6-1 and TRBJ2-1, with 9 bases identical to TRBD2. This CDR3 region has 15 residues. CDR1 and CDR2 from the germline V gene are MNHNS and SASEGT. V gave up 0 bases and J gave up 7 bases; unmatched junction bases: 4. CDR3 DNA: TGTGCCAGCAGTGAAGCCAGCGGGAGGAAGAATGAGCAGTTCTTC. Amino acids: CASSEASGRKNEQFF.

This clonotype is judged medium-sized (0.01 to 0.1%). The V call is TRBV6-1, the J call TRBJ1-1; D unresolved. V shed 1 base and J shed 8 bases, with 14 bases lying between them. In germline, CDR1 is MNHNS, CDR2 SASEGT. The CDR3 consists of 14 residues. CDR3 sequence: CASSEGRGRSEAFF. The CDR3, as DNA: TGTGCCAGCAGTGAAGGCCGGGGAAGGTCAGAAGCTTTCTTT.

The chain is built from TRBV20-1 and TRBJ2-3; 8 bases are a match to TRBD2. This CDR3 comprises 17 residues. CDR1 is DFQATT and CDR2 is SNEGSKA in the germline V gene (reference sequence). The trim removed 4 bases at V and 4 bases at J, leaving 16 bases unmatched. CDR3 in amino acids: CSAKESVGAGVADTQYF. For the CDR3, the DNA is TGCAGTGCTAAAGAATCAGTCGGAGCGGGAGTGGCAGATACGCAGTATTTT.

The chain joins TRBV23-1 to TRBJ2-1; D is perhaps TRBD1 (6 bases). TRBV23-1 is an ORF, with its function uncertain. The V gene lost 5 bases and the J gene lost 6 bases, with 17 bases spanning the gap. The CDR3 runs to 15 residues. In nucleotides, the CDR3 is TGCGCCAGCAGTAGAAAGGCACAGGGCAGCAATGAGCAGTTCTTC. Its protein is CASSRKAQGSNEQFF.

This clonotype has ten or more counts. CDR3 nucleotide sequence: TGTGCCAGCAGCCAATCGACTAGCTTAGACAATGAGCAGTTCTTC. Amino acid sequence: CASSQSTSLDNEQFF. The V gene is TRBV3-1, the J gene TRBJ2-1; TRBD2 matches at 7 bases. In germline, CDR1 is LGHDT, CDR2 YNNKEL (reference sequence). The CDR3 contains 15 residues. V was pared by 2 bases and J by 5 bases, with 6 bases of the junction left unmatched.

V usage is TRBV30 and J usage is TRBJ2-1; D call uncertain. The CDR3 sequence is 14 residues long. Per germline, CDR1 GTSNPN and CDR2 SVGIG (reference sequence). V lost 1 base, J lost 1 base, and 8 bases lay in between. The CDR3: CAWSGVGSYNEQFF. CDR3 sequence (DNA): TGTGCCTGGAGTGGTGTGGGTTCCTACAATGAGCAGTTCTTC.

The V and J genes are TRBV7-9 and TRBJ2-1; D is unclear. Trimming removed 2 bases at V and 6 bases at J, with 5 bases between. Germline-derived CDR1 and CDR2 are SEHNR and FQNEAQ (reference sequence). The CDR3 has 12 amino acids. CDR3: CASSLSRNEQFF. CDR3 nucleotides: TGTGCCAGCAGCTTATCACGCAATGAGCAGTTCTTC.

The rearrangement links TRBV28 to TRBJ2-3, with D hard to call. Germline V gives CDR1 MDHEN, CDR2 SYDVKM. The CDR3 consists of 16 residues. The V end lost 1 base, the J end lost 0 bases, and 11 bases lay between the germline ends. The CDR3 DNA is TGTGCCAGCAGTTTATTCGGGCCTACTAGCACAGATACGCAGTATTTT. Translated, it gives CASSLFGPTSTDTQYF.

The chain uses TRBV5-6 and TRBJ2-3; 8 bases line up with TRBD2. The ends lost 1 base at V and 4 bases at J; junction bases unmatched: 11. CDR1 is SGHDT and CDR2 is YYEEEE in the germline V gene. This CDR3 comprises 17 residues. CDR3 sequence: CASSLYGGSGTPDTQYF. DNA for the CDR3: TGTGCCAGCAGCTTGTATGGGGGTAGCGGGACCCCAGATACGCAGTATTTT.

In DNA form, the CDR3 reads TGTGCCAGCAGCCTTAGCGGGGGAGCCAAAAACATTCAGTACTTC. This gives the protein CASSLSGGAKNIQYF. The chain carries TRBV9 and TRBJ2-4, with 9 positions matching TRBD2. In germline, CDR1 is SGDLS, CDR2 YYNGEE. V dropped 4 bases and J dropped 0; count of bases not matched to a gene: 2. The length of the CDR3 is 15 residues.

This clonotype was seen ten or more times. The chain couples TRBV29-1 to TRBJ2-3; 7 bases are a match to TRBD2. V was pared by 7 bases and J by 1 base, with 2 bases of the junction left unmatched. There are 12 residues in the CDR3. CDR1 is SQVTM, CDR2 ANQGSEA, per germline. CDR3 residues: CSAAGGTDTQYF. CDR3 DNA sequence: TGCAGCGCGGCGGGAGGCACAGATACGCAGTATTTT.